The following is a T cell receptor beta chain sequence with its context. Its antigen is still unknown. The same CDR3 also results from other DNA sequences found in this sample. Trimming cost V 4 bases and J 4 bases; bases outside gene matches: 5. Germline CDR1 SGHRS, CDR2 YFSETQ. This CDR3 comprises 14 residues. Libraries were prepared by immunoSEQ multiplex PCR; TCRdb keeps only in-frame clonotypes and omits some of them. The data show 150,000 to 200,000 clones, 85% seen once. This entry comes from a study of cytomegalovirus exposure and HLA in healthy donors. Overall study context: A subsequent analysis stated that the 100 to 150 validation repertoires were run on the same platform as the 550 to 750 first-cohort repertoires. Whole-study findings and limits: The authors enumerated under 200 TCR beta chains as linked to cytomegalovirus.

The sequence came from a man between 18 and 35 years old in good health and CMV-seropositive. The sample comprised PBMCs. J is TRBJ2-5 and V is TRBV5-1, with 9 bases fitting TRBD1. This chain's CDR3 is CASSLGQGRETQYF. DNA for the CDR3: TGCGCCAGCAGCCTCGGACAGGGGCGAGAGACCCAGTACTTC.